Only a few counts were recorded for the clone carrying this T cell receptor (beta chain). The sample originates from a study of T-cell reconstitution after alpha-beta-depleted transplantation in children. This sample's TCRbeta library carried unique molecular identifier barcodes. TCRdb used MiXCR to reprocess the PCR reads, holding one entry per CDR3 protein. This table has approximately 520,000 distinct CDR3 sequences, around a third appearing once. Per germline, CDR1 DFQATT and CDR2 SNEGSKA (reference sequence). The length of the CDR3 is 12 residues. Trimming removed 6 bases from V and 6 bases from J, with 14 bases in between.

The TCR sequence derives from a human donor who donated a stem cell graft to a child with aplastic anemia. This sample comprised PBMCs from the stem cell graft donor, obtained from the stem cell graft. The chain has TRBV20-1 and TRBJ1-1; D might be TRBD1 (5 bases). Written as DNA, the CDR3 is TGCAGTGCCCTGGAAGGGGTGGCTGAAGCTTTCTTT. Translation: CSALEGVAEAFF.